This T cell receptor (beta chain) is from a study of control samples from healthy donors and cancer patients. The CDR3 has 13 residues. CDR1 is ENHRY and CDR2 is SYGVKD in the germline V gene. V was cut by 7 bases and J by 3 bases, with 10 bases left in between. Sequencing was performed with immunoSEQ multiplex PCR; in TCRdb, only in-frame clones are kept and a portion is missing. The data hold just over 150,000 clones, with around 95% observed a single time. This TCR was recovered from a woman in her forties in good health. The chain carries TRBV10-3 and TRBJ1-5; no reliable D call. The sequencing input was blood. CDR3 in DNA: TGTGCCATCACCCCGGGCCCCAATCAGCCCCAGCATTTT. Amino acids: CAITPGPNQPQHF.